This T cell receptor (beta chain) was retrieved from a study of blood T cells in healthy people across ages. Whole-study results and caveats: As naive T cell percentage varied, TCR beta diversity correlated strongly with it. Both naive CD4+ cell counts and diversity were greater in long-lived donors than in aged donors.

Germline CDR1 and CDR2: SGHAT and FQNNGV. The CDR3 is made up of 15 amino acids. Unmatched junction bases numbered 11, after V lost 4 bases and J lost 8 bases. Worth noting for this clonotype: The antigen is undetermined.

The use of a sample-barcoded 5' primer and a J-beta primer mix characterized a second PCR of roughly 6 to 11 cycles. One entry per CDR3 protein results from TCRdb running MiXCR on the 5' RACE reads. This sample has about 800,000 distinct CDR3 sequences, with 20% to 25% found just once. The sample was also reused in another study, on T cells of mothers and their children. As that study records: It was observed that no persistent microchimeric T cell clones could be detected.

Sequenced material: blood. The chain uses TRBV11-2 and TRBJ2-1, with TRBD2 matching over 7 bases. The sequence was collected from a boy younger than 18 in good health. The CDR3 sequence: CASSYTGREGDEQFF. The CDR3 bases are TGTGCCAGCAGCTATACGGGGAGGGAGGGCGATGAGCAGTTCTTC.